A single sample is the source of the 2 T cell receptor beta chains below, sequenced in a study of cytomegalovirus exposure and HLA in healthy donors. The primer mix had 60 Vbeta and 13 Jbeta primers. TCRdb's copy holds only in-frame clones and misses some; the assay was immunoSEQ multiplex PCR. The sample records about 190,000 clones, approximately 70% being singletons. Sequencing was carried out using PBMCs. All receptors come from a woman in her twenties or thirties in good health and CMV-seronegative.

This sequence joins TRBV27 and TRBJ2-3, with 8 bases identical to TRBD1. The CDR3 extends over 13 amino acids. Germline trimming cut 8 bases from V and 4 bases from J; bases unmatched to any gene: 5. The V gene's germline CDR1 is MNHEY and CDR2 SMNVEV (reference sequence). In DNA, the CDR3 is TGTGCCAGCGGCAGGGGGCATCCAGATACGCAGTATTTT. It specifies CASGRGHPDTQYF.

The J gene is TRBJ1-5, the V gene TRBV11-2; 7 positions agree with TRBD1. Germline CDR1 is SGHAT and CDR2 is FQNNGV. CDR3 length equals 15 residues. The junction had 5 bases not matched to a gene; V was cut back by 2 bases and J by 4 bases. The CDR3 region is CASSLRGGGNQPQHF. DNA for the CDR3: TGTGCCAGCAGCTTACGAGGGGGCGGGAATCAGCCCCAGCATTTT.